A single sample gave rise to the 22 T cell receptor beta chains below, sequenced in a study of OX40 agonist ivuxolimab in advanced cancers. Assay: immunoSEQ multiplex PCR; the TCRdb copy retains only in-frame clones and omits some. Altogether roughly 29,000 clones are present, about 86% being singletons, with the ten largest covering 25% to 35%. Sequences were derived from CD4+ or CD8+ T cells sorted from blood, sampled in a trial of the OX40 agonist ivuxolimab. All receptors come from an adult with an advanced solid tumor such as melanoma, head and neck, liver or kidney cancer.

The rearrangement joins TRBV7-2 to TRBJ2-7; the D gene is possibly TRBD2 (6 bases). The CDR3 runs to 13 residues. Looked up from germline, CDR1 is SGHTA and CDR2 is FQGNSA. V lost 5 bases, J lost 3 bases, and 11 bases lay in between. Here the CDR3 DNA reads TGTGCCAGCAGCGGGGGGAACGGCTACGAGCAGTACTTC. Residues: CASSGGNGYEQYF.

The chain couples TRBV5-4 to TRBJ2-1, with D unresolved. V gave up 0 bases and J gave up 6 bases, with 4 bases separating them. Germline CDR1 SGHNT, CDR2 YYREEE (reference sequence). The CDR3 is made up of 12 amino acids. CDR3 protein: CASSLGSNEQFF. CDR3 nucleotides: TGTGCCAGCAGCTTGGGGTCCAATGAGCAGTTCTTC.

The chain combines TRBV30 with TRBJ1-1; D not certain. Trimming left V 0 bases short and J 0 bases short, with 5 bases between. Germline CDR1 reads GTSNPN; CDR2 reads SVGIG (reference sequence). This CDR3 is 13 amino acids long. The CDR3 sequence: CAWSVLLNTEAFF. CDR3 coding DNA: TGTGCCTGGAGTGTACTACTGAACACTGAAGCTTTCTTT.

The chain couples TRBV28 to TRBJ1-5; no firm D call. This CDR3 contains 15 residues. Deletions cut 4 bases from V and 3 bases from J, with 13 bases between. CDR1 is MDHEN and CDR2 is SYDVKM in the germline V gene. Here the CDR3 reads CASSSVAEPNQPQHF. CDR3 coding DNA: TGTGCCAGCAGTTCCGTGGCAGAGCCCAATCAGCCCCAGCATTTT.

The genes are TRBV7-9 and TRBJ1-1; D might be TRBD1 (5 bases). Looked up from germline, CDR1 is SEHNR and CDR2 is FQNEAQ (reference sequence). V was trimmed by 2 bases and J by 8 bases, leaving 9 bases between them. The CDR3 consists of 12 residues. CDR3 DNA sequence: TGTGCCAGCAGCTTAAGGGGCCTGGAAGCTTTCTTT. This gives the protein CASSLRGLEAFF.

This chain connects TRBV11-2 to TRBJ1-2; TRBD1 matches at 9 bases. The V gene's germline CDR1 is SGHAT and CDR2 FQNNGV. Unmatched junction bases numbered 10, after V lost 0 bases and J lost 8 bases. This CDR3 comprises 16 residues. CDR3 coding DNA: TGTGCCAGCAGCTTAGATTCCCGGACAGGGGTAGAGGGCTACACCTTC. Translation gives CASSLDSRTGVEGYTF.

The chain has TRBV10-3 and TRBJ1-2; TRBD1 agrees at 8 bases. Germline CDR1 ENHRY, CDR2 SYGVKD. The CDR3 extends over 13 amino acids. The V gene end was trimmed by 7 bases and the J gene end by 5 bases; junction bases not matched to a gene: 6. The CDR3 DNA sequence: TGTGCCATCAAGGGACAGGATTTTTATGGCTACACCTTC. It translates to CAIKGQDFYGYTF.

As concerns this clone: Other DNA sequences within the sample encode an identical CDR3. CDR3 coding DNA: TGTGCCAGCAGCGTAGGCGGTTCCTACGAGCAGTACTTC. This translates into CASSVGGSYEQYF. The V gene is TRBV9, the J gene TRBJ2-7; D is unresolved. V lost 0 bases to trimming and J lost 1 base, with 5 bases between them. There are 13 residues in the CDR3. Germline V gene data show CDR1 as SGDLS and CDR2 as YYNGEE.

The chain joins TRBV7-9 to TRBJ2-7; 7 bases line up with TRBD1. V dropped 5 bases and J dropped 6; count of bases not matched to a gene: 4. The CDR3 has 12 amino acids. Per germline, CDR1 SEHNR and CDR2 FQNEAQ (reference sequence). CDR3 nucleotide sequence: TGTGCCAGCAGCCCGACAGGGACCGAGCAGTACTTC. Residues: CASSPTGTEQYF.

The rearrangement uses TRBV27 and TRBJ2-7; D uncertain. Germline V lookup: CDR1 MNHEY, CDR2 SMNVEV (reference sequence). The CDR3 has 13 amino acids. The V end was cut by 0 bases, the J end by 5 bases, with 8 bases between. The CDR3 nucleotides read TGTGCCAGCAGTTTATCAAGAACGAACGAGCAGTACTTC. Protein: CASSLSRTNEQYF.

CDR3 sequence: CASSLAVAGETQYF. CDR3 nucleotide sequence: TGTGCCAGCAGCTTAGCGGTAGCGGGGGAGACCCAGTACTTC. The chain employs TRBV7-8 and TRBJ2-5; TRBD2 matches at 8 bases. Germline values: CDR1 SGHVS, CDR2 FQNEAQ. The ends lost 0 bases at V and 5 bases at J; junction bases unmatched: 2. The CDR3 extends over 14 amino acids.

The count of this clone is one. The chain is built from TRBV21-1 and TRBJ2-3. TRBV21-1 counts as a pseudogene. The CDR3 is made up of 15 amino acids. The CDR3 protein is CASSKLGPSTDTQYF. CDR3 in DNA: TGTGCCAGCAGCAAATTGGGACCGAGCACAGATACGCAGTATTTT.

The chain is built from TRBV28 and TRBJ2-7; 7 bases align to TRBD2. Germline CDR1 reads MDHEN; CDR2 reads SYDVKM. The CDR3 sequence is 14 residues long. V was pared by 5 bases and J by 5 bases, with 9 bases of the junction left unmatched. The CDR3, as DNA: TGTGCCAGCAGTCCCCAGGGAGGGTCCCACGAGCAGTACTTC. Its protein is CASSPQGGSHEQYF.

The V gene is TRBV10-3, the J gene TRBJ2-7, with 8 bases matching TRBD1. Germline CDR1 and CDR2: ENHRY and SYGVKD. Germline trimming cut 3 bases from V and 2 bases from J; bases unmatched to any gene: 9. The CDR3 is made up of 16 amino acids. CDR3 nucleotide sequence: TGTGCCATCAGTGATGGTTCAGGGACAGGAGCCTACGAGCAGTACTTC. As protein: CAISDGSGTGAYEQYF.

In this sample, this clone turned up a few times. The chain combines TRBV25-1 with TRBJ2-1; 7 bases are a match to TRBD2. CDR1 MGHDK and CDR2 SYGVNS come from the germline V gene. The CDR3 runs 14 residues. Trimming took 4 bases from V and 5 from J; bases not matched to a gene: 5. The CDR3 region has the DNA TGTGCCAGCAGTGTGGCTAGCGGACACAATGAGCAGTTCTTC. Residues: CASSVASGHNEQFF.

The chain has TRBV7-6 and TRBJ2-2; TRBD2 matches 16 bases. The J segment lost 0 bases and the V segment lost 0 bases, leaving 10 bases of the junction unmatched. The CDR3 sequence is 22 residues long. Looked up from germline, CDR1 is SGHVS and CDR2 is FNYEAQ. This CDR3 reads CASSLALIPGLAGGPNTGELFF. Here the CDR3 DNA reads TGTGCCAGCAGCTTAGCTTTAATACCGGGACTAGCGGGGGGGCCGAACACCGGGGAGCTGTTTTTT.

V usage is TRBV7-6 and J usage is TRBJ1-1; possibly TRBD1 for D (5 bases). The germline gives CDR1 SGHVS, CDR2 FNYEAQ. With 5 bases removed from V and 3 bases from J, the gap between germline ends came to 13 bases. This CDR3 is 14 amino acids long. CDR3 sequence reads: CASSPGQRDTEAFF. The CDR3 region has the DNA TGTGCCAGCAGCCCAGGACAAAGGGACACTGAAGCTTTCTTT.

This clone was observed a single time. V gene TRBV15 combines with J gene TRBJ2-3; the D gene is possibly TRBD1 (5 bases). This CDR3 spans 15 amino acids. Trimming cost V 0 bases and J 4 bases, with 11 bases left between them. Germline values: CDR1 LNHNV, CDR2 YYDKDF (reference sequence). CDR3 DNA: TGTGCCACCAGCAGAGATAAGGCAGGGCCAGATACGCAGTATTTT. It specifies CATSRDKAGPDTQYF. The full variable domain, completed using reference TRBV15 and TRBJ2-3, is DAMVIQNPRYQVTQFGKPVTLSCSQTLNHNVMYWYQQKSSQAPKLLFHYYDKDFNNEADTPDNFQSRRPNTSFCFLDIRSPGLGDTAMYLCATSRDKAGPDTQYFGPGTRLTVL.

The chain is built from TRBV5-5 and TRBJ2-2; possibly TRBD2 for D (5 bases). V shed 4 bases and J shed 6 bases, with 13 bases lying between them. The CDR3 is 14 amino acids. Germline values: CDR1 SGHKS, CDR2 YYEKEE (reference sequence). The CDR3 nucleotides read TGTGCCAGCAGCCCCCCGGGGTCCCCCGGGGAGCTGTTTTTT. Its protein is CASSPPGSPGELFF.

This clone has a single count. The chain joins TRBV2 to TRBJ2-1, with 13 positions matching TRBD2. Germline CDR1 reads SNHLY; CDR2 reads FYNNEI. The CDR3 sequence is 14 residues long. V lost 8 bases and J lost 9; bases outside the gene matches: 7. The CDR3 region has the DNA TGTGCCAGCCCTGGACTAGCGGGGGTCGGTGAGCAGTTCTTC. It encodes CASPGLAGVGEQFF.

The rearrangement links TRBV7-8 to TRBJ2-3, with 7 bases matching TRBD2. The CDR3 length is 15 residues. After removal of 3 bases from V and 1 base from J, the junction contained 4 bases not matched to a gene. The germline CDR1 and CDR2 sequences are SGHVS and FQNEAQ. CDR3 region: CASSLNRGGTDTQYF. The CDR3 nucleotides read TGTGCCAGCAGCTTGAATCGGGGGGGCACAGATACGCAGTATTTT.

The chain recombines TRBV9 with TRBJ2-2, with D maybe TRBD1 (7 bases). Trimming shortened V by 0 bases and J by 2 bases, and 20 bases separated the two germline ends. The CDR3 has 19 residues. In germline, CDR1 is SGDLS, CDR2 YYNGEE. The CDR3 DNA reads as TGTGCCAGCAGCGTAGTGCGTTTCGGGCAGGGGGGAAACACCGGGGAGCTGTTTTTT. Encoded protein: CASSVVRFGQGGNTGELFF.